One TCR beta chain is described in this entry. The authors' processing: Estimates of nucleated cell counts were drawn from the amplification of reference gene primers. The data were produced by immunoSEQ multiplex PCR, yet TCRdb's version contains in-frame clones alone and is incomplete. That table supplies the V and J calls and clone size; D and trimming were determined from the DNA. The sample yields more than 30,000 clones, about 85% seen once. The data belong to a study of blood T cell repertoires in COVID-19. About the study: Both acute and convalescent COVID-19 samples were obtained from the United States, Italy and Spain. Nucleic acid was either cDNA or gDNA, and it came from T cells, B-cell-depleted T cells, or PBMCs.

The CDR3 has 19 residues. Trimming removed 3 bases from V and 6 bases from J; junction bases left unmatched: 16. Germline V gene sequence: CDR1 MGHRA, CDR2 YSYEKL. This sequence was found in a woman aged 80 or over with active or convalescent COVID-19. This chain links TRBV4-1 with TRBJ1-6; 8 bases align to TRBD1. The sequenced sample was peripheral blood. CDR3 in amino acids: CASSHAIGRIQGGNSPLHF. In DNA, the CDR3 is TGCGCCAGCAGCCATGCCATTGGCAGAATACAGGGGGGTAATTCACCCCTCCACTTT.